This T cell receptor (beta chain) comes out of a study of tumor and adjacent non-tumor tissue in lung cancer. Across the study: Histology: around twelve adenocarcinoma, a couple of squamous cell carcinoma, 1 small cell lung cancer.

Remarks on this clonotype: The antigen is not known. At one boundary the junction diverges from the germline segment, which might be a read error.

Three rounds of nested PCR, following a modified ARM-PCR protocol, produced the TCRbeta library. MiXCR, applied by TCRdb to the multiplex PCR reads, yields one record per CDR3 protein. Of some 100,000 distinct CDR3 sequences detected, under 65% appear once; the ten largest clones hold under 20%. This sample's RNA came from whole unsorted tissue. This non-tumor lung sample came from over 3 cm beyond the tumor edge. Findings and caveats of the study: Tumor tissue had significantly higher TCR diversity than normal lung.

The source of this sequence is a man aged 55 to 70 with non-small cell lung cancer. Sequencing input: distant non-tumor lung tissue.

The CDR3: CVSSRWNIEAFF. Written as DNA, the CDR3 is TGTGTCAGCAGTAGGTGGAACATTGAAGCTTTCTTT. This chain uses TRBV12-3 or TRBV12-4 with TRBJ1-1; D is uncertain. This CDR3 spans 12 amino acids.